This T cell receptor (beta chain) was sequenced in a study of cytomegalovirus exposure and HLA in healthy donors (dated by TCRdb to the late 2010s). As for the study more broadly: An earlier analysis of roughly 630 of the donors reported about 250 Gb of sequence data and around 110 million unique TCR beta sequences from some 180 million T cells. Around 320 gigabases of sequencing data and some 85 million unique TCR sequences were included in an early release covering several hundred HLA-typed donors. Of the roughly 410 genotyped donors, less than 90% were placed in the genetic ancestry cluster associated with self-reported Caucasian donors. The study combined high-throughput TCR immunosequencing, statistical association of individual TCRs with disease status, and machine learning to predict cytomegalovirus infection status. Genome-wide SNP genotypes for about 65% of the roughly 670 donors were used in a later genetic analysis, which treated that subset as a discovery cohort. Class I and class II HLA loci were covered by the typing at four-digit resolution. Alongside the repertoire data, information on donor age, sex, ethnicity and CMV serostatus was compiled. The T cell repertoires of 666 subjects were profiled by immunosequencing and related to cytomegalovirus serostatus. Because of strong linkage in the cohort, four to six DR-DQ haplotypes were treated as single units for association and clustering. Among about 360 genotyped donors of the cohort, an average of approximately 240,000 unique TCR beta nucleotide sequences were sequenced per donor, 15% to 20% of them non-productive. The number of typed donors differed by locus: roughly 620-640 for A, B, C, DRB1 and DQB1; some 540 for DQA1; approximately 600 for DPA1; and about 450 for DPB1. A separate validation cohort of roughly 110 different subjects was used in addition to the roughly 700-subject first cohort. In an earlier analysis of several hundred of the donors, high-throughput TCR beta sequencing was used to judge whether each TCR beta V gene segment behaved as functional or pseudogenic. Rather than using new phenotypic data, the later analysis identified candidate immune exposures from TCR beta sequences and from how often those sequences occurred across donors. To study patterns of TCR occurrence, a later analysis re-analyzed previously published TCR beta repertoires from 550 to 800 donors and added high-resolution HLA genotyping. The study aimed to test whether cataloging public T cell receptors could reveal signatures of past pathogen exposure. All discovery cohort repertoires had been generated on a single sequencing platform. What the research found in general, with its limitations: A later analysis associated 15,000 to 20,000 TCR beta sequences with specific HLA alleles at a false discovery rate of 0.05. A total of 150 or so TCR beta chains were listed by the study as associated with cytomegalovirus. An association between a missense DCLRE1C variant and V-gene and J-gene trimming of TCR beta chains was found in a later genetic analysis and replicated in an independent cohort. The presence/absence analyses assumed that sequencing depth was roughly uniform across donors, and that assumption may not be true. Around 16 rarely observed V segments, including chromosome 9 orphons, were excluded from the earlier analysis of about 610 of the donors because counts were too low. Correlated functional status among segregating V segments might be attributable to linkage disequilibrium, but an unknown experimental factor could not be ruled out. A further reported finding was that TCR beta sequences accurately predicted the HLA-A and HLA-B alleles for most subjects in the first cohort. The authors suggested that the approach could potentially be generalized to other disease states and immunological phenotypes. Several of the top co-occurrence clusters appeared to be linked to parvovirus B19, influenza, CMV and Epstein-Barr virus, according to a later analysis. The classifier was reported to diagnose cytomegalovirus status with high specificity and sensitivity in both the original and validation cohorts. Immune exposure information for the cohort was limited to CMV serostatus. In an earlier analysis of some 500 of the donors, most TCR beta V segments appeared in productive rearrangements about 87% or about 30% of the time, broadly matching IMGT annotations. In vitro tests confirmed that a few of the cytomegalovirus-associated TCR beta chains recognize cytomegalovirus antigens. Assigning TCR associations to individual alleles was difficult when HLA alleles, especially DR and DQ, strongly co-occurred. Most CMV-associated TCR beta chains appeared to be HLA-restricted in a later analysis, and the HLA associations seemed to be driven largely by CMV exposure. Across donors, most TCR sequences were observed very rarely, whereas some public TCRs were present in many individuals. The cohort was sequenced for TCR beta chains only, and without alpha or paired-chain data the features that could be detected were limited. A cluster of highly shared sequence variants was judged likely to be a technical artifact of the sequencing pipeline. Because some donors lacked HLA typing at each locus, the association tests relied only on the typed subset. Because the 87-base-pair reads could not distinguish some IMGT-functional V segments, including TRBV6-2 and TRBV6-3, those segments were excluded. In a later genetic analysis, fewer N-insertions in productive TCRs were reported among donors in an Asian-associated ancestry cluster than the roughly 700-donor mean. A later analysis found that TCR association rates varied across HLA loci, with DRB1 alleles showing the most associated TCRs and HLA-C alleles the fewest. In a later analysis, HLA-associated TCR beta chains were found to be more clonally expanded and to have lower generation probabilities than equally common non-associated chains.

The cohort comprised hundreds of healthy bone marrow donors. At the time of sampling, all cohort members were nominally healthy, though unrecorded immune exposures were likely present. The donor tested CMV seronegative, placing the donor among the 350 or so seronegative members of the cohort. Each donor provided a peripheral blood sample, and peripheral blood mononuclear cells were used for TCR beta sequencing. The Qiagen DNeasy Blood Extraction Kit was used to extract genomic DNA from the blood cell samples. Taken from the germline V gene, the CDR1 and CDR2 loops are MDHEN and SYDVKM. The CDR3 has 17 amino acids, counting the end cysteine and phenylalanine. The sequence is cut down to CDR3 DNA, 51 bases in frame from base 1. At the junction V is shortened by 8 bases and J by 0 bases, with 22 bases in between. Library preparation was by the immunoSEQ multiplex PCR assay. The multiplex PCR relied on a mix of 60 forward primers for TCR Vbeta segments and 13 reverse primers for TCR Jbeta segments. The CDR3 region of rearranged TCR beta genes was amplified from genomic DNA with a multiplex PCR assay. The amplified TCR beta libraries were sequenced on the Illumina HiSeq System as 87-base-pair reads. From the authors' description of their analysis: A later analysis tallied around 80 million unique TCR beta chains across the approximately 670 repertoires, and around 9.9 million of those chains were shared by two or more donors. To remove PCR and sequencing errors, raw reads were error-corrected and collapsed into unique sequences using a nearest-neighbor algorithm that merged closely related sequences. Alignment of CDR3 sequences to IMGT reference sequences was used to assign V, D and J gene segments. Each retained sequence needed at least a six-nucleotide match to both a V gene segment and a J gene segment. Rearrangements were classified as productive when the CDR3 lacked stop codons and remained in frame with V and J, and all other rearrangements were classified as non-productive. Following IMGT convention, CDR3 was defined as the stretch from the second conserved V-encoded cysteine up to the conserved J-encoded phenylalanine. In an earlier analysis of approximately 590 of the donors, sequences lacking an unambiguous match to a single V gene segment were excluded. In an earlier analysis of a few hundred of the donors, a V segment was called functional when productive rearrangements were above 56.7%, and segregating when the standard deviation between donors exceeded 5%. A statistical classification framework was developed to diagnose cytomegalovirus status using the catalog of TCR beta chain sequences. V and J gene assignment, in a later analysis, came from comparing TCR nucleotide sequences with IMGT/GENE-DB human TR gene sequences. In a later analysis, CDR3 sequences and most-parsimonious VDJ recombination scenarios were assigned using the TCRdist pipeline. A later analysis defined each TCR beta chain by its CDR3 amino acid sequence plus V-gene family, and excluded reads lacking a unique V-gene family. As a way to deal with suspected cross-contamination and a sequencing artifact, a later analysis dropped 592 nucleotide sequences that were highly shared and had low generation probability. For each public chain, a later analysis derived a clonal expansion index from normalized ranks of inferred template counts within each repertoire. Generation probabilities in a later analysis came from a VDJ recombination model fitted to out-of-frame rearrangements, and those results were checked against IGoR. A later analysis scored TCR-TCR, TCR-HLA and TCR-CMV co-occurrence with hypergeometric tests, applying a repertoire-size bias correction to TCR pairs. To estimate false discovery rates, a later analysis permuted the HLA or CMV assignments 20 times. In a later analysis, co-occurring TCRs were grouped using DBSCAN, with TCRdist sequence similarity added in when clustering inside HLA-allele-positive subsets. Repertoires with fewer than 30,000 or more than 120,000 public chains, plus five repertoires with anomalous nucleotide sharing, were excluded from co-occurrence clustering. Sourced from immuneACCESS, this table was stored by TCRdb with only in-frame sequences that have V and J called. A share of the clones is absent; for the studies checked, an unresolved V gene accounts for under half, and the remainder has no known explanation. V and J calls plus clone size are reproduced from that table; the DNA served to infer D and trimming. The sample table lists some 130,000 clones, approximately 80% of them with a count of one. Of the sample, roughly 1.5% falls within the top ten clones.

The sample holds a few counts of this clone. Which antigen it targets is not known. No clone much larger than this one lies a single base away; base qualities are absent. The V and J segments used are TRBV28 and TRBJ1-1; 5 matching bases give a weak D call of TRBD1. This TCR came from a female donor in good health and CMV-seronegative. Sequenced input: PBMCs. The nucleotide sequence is TGTGCCAGCCCCGGGGGGACCCGCCACGCGATGAACACTGAAGCTTTCTTT. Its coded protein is CASPGGTRHAMNTEAFF.